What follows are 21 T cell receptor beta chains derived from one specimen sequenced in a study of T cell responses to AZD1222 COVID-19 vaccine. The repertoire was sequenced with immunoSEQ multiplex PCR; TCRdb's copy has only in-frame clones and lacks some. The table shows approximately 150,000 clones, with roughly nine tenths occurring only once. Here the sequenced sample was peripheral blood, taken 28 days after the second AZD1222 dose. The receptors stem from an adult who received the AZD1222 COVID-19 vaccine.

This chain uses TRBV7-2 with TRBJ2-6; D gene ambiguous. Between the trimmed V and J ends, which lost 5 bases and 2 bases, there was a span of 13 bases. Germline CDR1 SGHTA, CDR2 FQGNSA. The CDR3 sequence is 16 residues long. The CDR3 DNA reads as TGTGCCAGCAGCGCCACTCTTGATCCTGGGGCCAACGTCCTGACTTTC. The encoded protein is CASSATLDPGANVLTF. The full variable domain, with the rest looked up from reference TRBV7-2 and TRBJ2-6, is GAGVSQSPSNKVTEKGKDVELRCDPISGHTALYWYRQSLGQGLEFLIYFQGNSAPDKSGLPSDRFSAERTGGSVSTLTIQRTQQEDSAVYLCASSATLDPGANVLTFGAGSRLTVL.

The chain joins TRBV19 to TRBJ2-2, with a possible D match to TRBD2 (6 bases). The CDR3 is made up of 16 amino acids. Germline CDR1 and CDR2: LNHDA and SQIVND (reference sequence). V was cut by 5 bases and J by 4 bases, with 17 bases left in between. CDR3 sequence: CASSHPRGMGTGELFF. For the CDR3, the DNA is TGTGCCAGTAGTCATCCGCGGGGCATGGGCACCGGGGAGCTGTTTTTT.

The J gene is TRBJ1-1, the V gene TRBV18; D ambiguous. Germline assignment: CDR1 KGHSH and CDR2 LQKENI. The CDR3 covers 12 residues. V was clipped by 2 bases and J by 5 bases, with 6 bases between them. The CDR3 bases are TGTGCCAGCTCACCAATGGGGACTGAAGCTTTCTTT. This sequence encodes CASSPMGTEAFF.

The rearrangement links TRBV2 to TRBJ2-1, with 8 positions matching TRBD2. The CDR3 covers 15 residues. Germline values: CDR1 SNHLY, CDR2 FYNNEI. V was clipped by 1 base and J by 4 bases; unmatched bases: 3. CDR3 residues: CASSEVAGTYNEQFF. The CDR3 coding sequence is TGTGCCAGCAGTGAAGTAGCGGGAACTTACAATGAGCAGTTCTTC.

CDR3 sequence (DNA): TGTGCCAGTAGTACCCCTAGAAATAGCGGGAGGGCCATCTCCTACAATGAGCAGTTCTTC. As protein: CASSTPRNSGRAISYNEQFF. The chain joins TRBV19 to TRBJ2-1; 11 nucleotides align to TRBD2. This CDR3 contains 20 residues. Germline assignment: CDR1 LNHDA and CDR2 SQIVND (reference sequence). V dropped 4 bases and J dropped 0; count of bases not matched to a gene: 14.

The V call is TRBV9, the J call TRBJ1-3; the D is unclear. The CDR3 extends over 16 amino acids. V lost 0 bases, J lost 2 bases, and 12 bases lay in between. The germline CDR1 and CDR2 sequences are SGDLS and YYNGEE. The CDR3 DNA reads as TGTGCCAGCAGCGTAGGCGGGAGGTTAACTGGAAACACCATATATTTT. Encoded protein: CASSVGGRLTGNTIYF.

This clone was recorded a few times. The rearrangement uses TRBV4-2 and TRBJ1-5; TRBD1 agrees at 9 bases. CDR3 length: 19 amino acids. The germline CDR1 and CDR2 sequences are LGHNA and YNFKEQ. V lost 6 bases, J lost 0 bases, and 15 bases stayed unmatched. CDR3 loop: CASSLEVRGQGNSNQPQHF. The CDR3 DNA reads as TGTGCCAGCAGTCTGGAGGTCCGAGGACAGGGGAATAGCAATCAGCCCCAGCATTTT.

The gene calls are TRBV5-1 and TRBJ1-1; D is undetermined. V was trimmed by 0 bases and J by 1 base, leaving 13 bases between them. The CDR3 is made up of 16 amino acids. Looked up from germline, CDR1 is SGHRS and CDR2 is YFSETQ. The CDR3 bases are TGCGCCAGCAGCTTGGCTCCCCGCGGGGAGAACACTGAAGCTTTCTTT. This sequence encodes CASSLAPRGENTEAFF.

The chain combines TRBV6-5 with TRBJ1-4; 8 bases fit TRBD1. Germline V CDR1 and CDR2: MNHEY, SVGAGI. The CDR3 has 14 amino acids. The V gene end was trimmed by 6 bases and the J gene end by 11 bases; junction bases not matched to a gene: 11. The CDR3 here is CASRNRGDSGKLFF. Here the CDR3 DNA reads TGTGCCAGCAGGAACAGGGGGGATTCAGGGAAACTGTTTTTT.

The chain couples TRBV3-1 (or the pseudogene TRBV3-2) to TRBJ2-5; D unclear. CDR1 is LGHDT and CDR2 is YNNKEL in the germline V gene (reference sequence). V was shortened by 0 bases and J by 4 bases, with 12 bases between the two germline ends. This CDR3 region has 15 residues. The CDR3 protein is CASSQEGRTGETQYF. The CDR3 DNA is TGTGCCAGCAGCCAAGAGGGCCGAACCGGAGAGACCCAGTACTTC.

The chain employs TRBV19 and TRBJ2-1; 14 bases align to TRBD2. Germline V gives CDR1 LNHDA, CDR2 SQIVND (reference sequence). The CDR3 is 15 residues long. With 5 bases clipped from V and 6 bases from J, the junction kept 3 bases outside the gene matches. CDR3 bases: TGTGCCAGTAGTTTTGGACTAGCGGGAGGCAATGAGCAGTTCTTC. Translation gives CASSFGLAGGNEQFF. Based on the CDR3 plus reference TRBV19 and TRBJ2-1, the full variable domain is DGGITQSPKYLFRKEGQNVTLSCEQNLNHDAMYWYRQDPGQGLRLIYYSQIVNDFQKGDIAEGYSVSREKKESFPLTVTSAQKNPTAFYLCASSFGLAGGNEQFFGPGTRLTVL.

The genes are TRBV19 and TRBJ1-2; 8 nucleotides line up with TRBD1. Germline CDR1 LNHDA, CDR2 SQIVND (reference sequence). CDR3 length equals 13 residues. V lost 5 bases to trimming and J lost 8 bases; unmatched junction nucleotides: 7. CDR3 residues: CASSETGTGGYTF. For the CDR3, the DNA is TGTGCCAGTAGTGAGACAGGGACAGGCGGCTACACCTTC. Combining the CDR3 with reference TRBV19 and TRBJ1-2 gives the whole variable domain DGGITQSPKYLFRKEGQNVTLSCEQNLNHDAMYWYRQDPGQGLRLIYYSQIVNDFQKGDIAEGYSVSREKKESFPLTVTSAQKNPTAFYLCASSETGTGGYTFGSGTRLTVV.

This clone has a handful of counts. For the CDR3, the DNA is TGTGCCAGCAGCCCGGGACAGGGAAAAGGTACGAATGAGCAGTTCTTC. This translates into CASSPGQGKGTNEQFF. The V gene is TRBV7-7, the J gene TRBJ2-1, with TRBD1 matching over 9 bases. This CDR3 is built from 16 residues. Germline trimming cut 5 bases from V and 7 bases from J; bases unmatched to any gene: 12. Germline V gene sequence: CDR1 SSHAT, CDR2 FNYEAQ (reference sequence).

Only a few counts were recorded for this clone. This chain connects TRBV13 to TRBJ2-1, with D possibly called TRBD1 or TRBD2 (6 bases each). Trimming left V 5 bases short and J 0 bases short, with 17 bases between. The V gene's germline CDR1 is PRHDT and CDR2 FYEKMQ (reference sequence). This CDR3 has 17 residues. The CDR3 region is CASSPPRGTSSYNEQFF. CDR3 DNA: TGTGCCAGCAGCCCCCCTCGCGGGACAAGCTCCTACAATGAGCAGTTCTTC.

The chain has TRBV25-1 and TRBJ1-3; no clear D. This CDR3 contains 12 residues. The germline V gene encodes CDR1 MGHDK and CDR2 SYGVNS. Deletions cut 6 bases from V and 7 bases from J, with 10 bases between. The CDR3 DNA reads TGTGCCAGCAGCCCGCACCTTAACACCATATATTTT. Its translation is CASSPHLNTIYF.

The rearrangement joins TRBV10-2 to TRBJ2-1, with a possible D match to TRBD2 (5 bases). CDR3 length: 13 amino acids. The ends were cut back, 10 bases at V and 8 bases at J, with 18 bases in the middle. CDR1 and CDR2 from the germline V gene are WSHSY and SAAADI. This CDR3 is CAIQDQHGDEQFF. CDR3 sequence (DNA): TGCGCCATCCAGGATCAGCACGGGGATGAGCAGTTCTTC.

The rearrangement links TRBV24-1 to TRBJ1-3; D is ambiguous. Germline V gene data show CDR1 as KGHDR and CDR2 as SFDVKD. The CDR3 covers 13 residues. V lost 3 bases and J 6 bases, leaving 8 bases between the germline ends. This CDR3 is CATSDGGTNTIYF. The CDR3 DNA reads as TGTGCCACCAGTGATGGTGGCACAAACACCATATATTTT.

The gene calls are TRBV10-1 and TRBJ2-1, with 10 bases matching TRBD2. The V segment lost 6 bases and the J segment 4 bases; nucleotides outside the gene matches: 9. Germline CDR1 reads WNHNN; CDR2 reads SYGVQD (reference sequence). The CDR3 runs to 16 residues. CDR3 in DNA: TGCGCCAGCAGCGAATCTAGCGGGAGTTTGTACAATGAGCAGTTCTTC. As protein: CASSESSGSLYNEQFF.

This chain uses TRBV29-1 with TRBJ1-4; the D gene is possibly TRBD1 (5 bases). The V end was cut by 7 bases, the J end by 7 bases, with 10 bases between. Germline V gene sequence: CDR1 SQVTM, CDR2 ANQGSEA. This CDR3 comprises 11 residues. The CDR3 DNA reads TGCAGCGCCGGCAGGGCTGAAAAACTGTTTTTT. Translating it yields CSAGRAEKLFF. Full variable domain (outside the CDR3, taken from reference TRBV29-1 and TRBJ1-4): SAVISQKPSRDICQRGTSLTIQCQVDSQVTMMFWYRQQPGQSLTLIATANQGSEATYESGFVIDKFPISRPNLTFSTLTVSNMSPEDSSIYLCSAGRAEKLFFGSGTQLSVL.

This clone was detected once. DNA for the CDR3: TGTGCCAGCAGTTACTCCCGGGGACAGGGGGCGGCCGAGCAGTACGTC. Encoded protein: CASSYSRGQGAAEQYV. The J gene is TRBJ2-7, the V gene TRBV6-2 or TRBV6-3; TRBD1 agrees at 12 bases. The CDR3 has 16 amino acids. V dropped 0 bases and J dropped 6; count of bases not matched to a gene: 6. Germline CDR1 and CDR2: MNHEY and SVGEGT.

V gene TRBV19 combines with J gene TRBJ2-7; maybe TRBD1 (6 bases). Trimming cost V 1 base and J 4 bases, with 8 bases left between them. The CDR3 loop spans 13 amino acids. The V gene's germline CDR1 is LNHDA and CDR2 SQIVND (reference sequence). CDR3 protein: CASSIGQGYEQYV. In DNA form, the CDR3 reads TGTGCCAGTAGTATAGGGCAGGGGTACGAGCAGTACGTC.